Below, one T cell receptor beta chain is given with its context. Antigen unknown. The data stem from a study of response to subunit inactivated influenza vaccine. Using its own MiXCR run on the RT-PCR reads, TCRdb lists one record per CDR3 protein. Here the sample spans around 790,000 distinct CDR3 sequences, less than 25% being singletons. Whole-study results and caveats: Few new T cells, the authors suggested, are recruited by each seasonal influenza vaccination.

CDR3 length equals 16 residues. Germline V gives CDR1 LGHNA, CDR2 YSLEER. After removal of 1 base from V and 0 bases from J, the junction contained 4 bases not matched to a gene. The sequences come from PBMCs from blood, collected roughly 5 days after vaccination. The rearrangement uses TRBV4-3 and TRBJ1-1; 8 positions agree with TRBD1. The clonotype was recovered from a man aged 50 to 59 who received an inactivated influenza vaccine. Here the CDR3 DNA reads TGCGCCAGCAGCCAAGGGACAGGGAGGCTGAACACTGAAGCTTTCTTT. Its protein is CASSQGTGRLNTEAFF.